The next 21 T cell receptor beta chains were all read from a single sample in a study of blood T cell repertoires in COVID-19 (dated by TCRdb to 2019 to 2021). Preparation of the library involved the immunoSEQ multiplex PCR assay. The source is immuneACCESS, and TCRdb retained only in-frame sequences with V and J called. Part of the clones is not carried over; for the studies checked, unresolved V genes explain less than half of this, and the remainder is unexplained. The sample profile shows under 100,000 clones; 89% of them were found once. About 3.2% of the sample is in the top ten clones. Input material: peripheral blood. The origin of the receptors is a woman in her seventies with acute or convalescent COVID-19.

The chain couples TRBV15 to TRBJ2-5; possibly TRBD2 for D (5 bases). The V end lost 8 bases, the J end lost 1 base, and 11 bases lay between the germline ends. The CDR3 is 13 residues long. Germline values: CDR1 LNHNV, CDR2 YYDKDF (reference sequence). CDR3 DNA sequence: TGTGCCACCGCTCCTGCGGGCCAAGAGACCCAGTACTTC. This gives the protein CATAPAGQETQYF.

The CDR3 nucleotides are TGTGCCAGCAGTAGGGACAGGGGGCCAGATACGCAGTATTTT. This gives the protein CASSRDRGPDTQYF. The gene calls are TRBV6-5 and TRBJ2-3, with 12 bases that match TRBD1. The V segment lost 5 bases and the J segment 4 bases; nucleotides outside the gene matches: 1. CDR1 and CDR2 from the germline V gene are MNHEY and SVGAGI. The length of the CDR3 is 14 residues.

Written as DNA, the CDR3 is TGTGCCAGCAGCGGAGGACAGGGGGCTTTTGGCACCGGGGAGCTGTTTTTT. It is translated as CASSGGQGAFGTGELFF. The V call is TRBV7-9, the J call TRBJ2-2, with 11 nucleotides matching TRBD1. Trimming took 5 bases from V and 4 from J; bases not matched to a gene: 9. The CDR3 is 17 amino acids. Looked up from germline, CDR1 is SEHNR and CDR2 is FQNEAQ (reference sequence).

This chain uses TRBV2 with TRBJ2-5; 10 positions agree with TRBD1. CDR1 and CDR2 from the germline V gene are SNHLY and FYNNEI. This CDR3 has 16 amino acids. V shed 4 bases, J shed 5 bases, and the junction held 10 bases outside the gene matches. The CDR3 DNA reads TGTGCCAGCAGTGCTGGACAGGGGGTTAGTTCGGAGACCCAGTACTTC. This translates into CASSAGQGVSSETQYF.

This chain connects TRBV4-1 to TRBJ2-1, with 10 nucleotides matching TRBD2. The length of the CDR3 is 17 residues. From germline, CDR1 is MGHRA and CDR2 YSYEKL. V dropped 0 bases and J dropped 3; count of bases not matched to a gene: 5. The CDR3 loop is CASSQDMPSGSYNEQFF. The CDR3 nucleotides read TGCGCCAGCAGCCAAGATATGCCTAGCGGGAGCTACAATGAGCAGTTCTTC.

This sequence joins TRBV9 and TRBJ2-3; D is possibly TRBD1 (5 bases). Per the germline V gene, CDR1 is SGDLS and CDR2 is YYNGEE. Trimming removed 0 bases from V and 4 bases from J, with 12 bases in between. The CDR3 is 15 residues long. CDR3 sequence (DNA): TGTGCCAGCAGCGTAGATGGGGCCGGCCCAGATACGCAGTATTTT. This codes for CASSVDGAGPDTQYF. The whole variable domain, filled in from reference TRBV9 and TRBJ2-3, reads DSGVTQTPKHLITATGQRVTLRCSPRSGDLSVYWYQQSLDQGLQFLIQYYNGEERAKGNILERFSAQQFPDLHSELNLSSLELGDSALYFCASSVDGAGPDTQYFGPGTRLTVL.

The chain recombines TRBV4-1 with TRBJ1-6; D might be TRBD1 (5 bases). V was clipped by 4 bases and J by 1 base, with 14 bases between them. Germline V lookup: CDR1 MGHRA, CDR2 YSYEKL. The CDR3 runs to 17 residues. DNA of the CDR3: TGCGCCAGCAGCCCTCAATTCGGGGGATCCTATAATTCACCCCTCCACTTT. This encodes CASSPQFGGSYNSPLHF.

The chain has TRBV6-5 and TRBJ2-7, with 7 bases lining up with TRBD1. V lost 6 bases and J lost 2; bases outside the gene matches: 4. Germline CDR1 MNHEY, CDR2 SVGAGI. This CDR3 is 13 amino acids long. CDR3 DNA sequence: TGTGCCAGCAGCCCCGACAGGGCCTACGAGCAGTACGTC. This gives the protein CASSPDRAYEQYV.

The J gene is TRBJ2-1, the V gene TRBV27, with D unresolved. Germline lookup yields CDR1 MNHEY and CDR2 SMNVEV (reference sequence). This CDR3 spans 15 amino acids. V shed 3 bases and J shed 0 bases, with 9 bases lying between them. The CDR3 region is CASSLGYSSYNEQFF. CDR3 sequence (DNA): TGTGCCAGCAGTTTGGGCTACAGCTCCTACAATGAGCAGTTCTTC.

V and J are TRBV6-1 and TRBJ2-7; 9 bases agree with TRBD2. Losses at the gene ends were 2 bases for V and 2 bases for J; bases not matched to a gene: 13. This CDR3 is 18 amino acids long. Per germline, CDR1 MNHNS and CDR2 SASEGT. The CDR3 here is CASSEPLPTSGSTYEQYF. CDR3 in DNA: TGTGCCAGCAGTGAACCCCTCCCGACTAGCGGCTCTACCTACGAGCAGTACTTC.

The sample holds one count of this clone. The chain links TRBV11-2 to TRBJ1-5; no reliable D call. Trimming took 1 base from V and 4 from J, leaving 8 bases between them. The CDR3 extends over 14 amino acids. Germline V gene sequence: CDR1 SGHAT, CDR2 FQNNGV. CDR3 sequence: CASSLVAGNQPQHF. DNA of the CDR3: TGTGCCAGCAGCTTAGTGGCGGGGAATCAGCCCCAGCATTTT.

In DNA form, the CDR3 reads TGTGCCAGCAGTTCAAATCAAGGTTCAGGGGACTATGGCTACACCTTC. Protein: CASSSNQGSGDYGYTF. The chain recombines TRBV27 with TRBJ1-2, with a tentative D call TRBD1 (6 bases). Germline CDR1 reads MNHEY; CDR2 reads SMNVEV (reference sequence). CDR3 size: 16 residues. The V end lost 4 bases, the J end lost 3 bases, and 18 bases lay between the germline ends.

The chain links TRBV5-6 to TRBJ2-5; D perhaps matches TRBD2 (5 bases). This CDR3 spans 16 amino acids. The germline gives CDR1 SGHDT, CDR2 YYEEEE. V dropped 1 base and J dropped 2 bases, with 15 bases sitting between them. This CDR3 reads CASSLFGPGGQETQYF. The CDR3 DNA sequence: TGTGCCAGCAGCTTGTTCGGGCCCGGAGGACAAGAGACCCAGTACTTC. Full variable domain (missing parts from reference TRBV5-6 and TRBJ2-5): DAGVTQSPTHLIKTRGQQVTLRCSPKSGHDTVSWYQQALGQGPQFIFQYYEEEERQRGNFPDRFSGHQFPNYSSELNVNALLLGDSALYLCASSLFGPGGQETQYFGPGTRLLVL.

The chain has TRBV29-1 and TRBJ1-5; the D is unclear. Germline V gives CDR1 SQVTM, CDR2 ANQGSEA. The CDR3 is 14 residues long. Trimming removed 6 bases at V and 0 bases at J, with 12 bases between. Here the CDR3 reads CSVTPTDSNQPQHF. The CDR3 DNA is TGCAGCGTCACACCCACAGATAGCAATCAGCCCCAGCATTTT.

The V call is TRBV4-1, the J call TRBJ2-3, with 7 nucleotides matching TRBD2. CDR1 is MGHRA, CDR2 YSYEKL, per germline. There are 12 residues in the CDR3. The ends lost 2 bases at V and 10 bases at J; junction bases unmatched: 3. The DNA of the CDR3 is TGCGCCAGCAGCCAAACGGGAGGAGCGCAGTATTTT. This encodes CASSQTGGAQYF.

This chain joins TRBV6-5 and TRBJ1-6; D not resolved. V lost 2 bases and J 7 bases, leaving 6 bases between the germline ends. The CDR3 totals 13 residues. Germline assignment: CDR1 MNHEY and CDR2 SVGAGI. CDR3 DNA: TGTGCCAGCAGTTACGTAGAAAATTCACCCCTCCACTTT. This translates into CASSYVENSPLHF.

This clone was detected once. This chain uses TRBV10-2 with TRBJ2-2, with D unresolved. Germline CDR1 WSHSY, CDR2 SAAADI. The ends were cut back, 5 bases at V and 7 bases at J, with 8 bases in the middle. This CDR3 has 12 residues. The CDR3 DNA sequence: TGCGCCAGCAGTCATGGAGACGGGGAGCTGTTTTTT. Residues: CASSHGDGELFF.

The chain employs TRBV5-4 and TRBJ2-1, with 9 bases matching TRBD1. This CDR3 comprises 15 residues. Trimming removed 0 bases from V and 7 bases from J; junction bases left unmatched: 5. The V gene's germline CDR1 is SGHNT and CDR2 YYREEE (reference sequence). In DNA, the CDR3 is TGTGCCAGCAGCTTGGACAGGGGGCATGAGAATGAGCAGTTCTTC. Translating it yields CASSLDRGHENEQFF.

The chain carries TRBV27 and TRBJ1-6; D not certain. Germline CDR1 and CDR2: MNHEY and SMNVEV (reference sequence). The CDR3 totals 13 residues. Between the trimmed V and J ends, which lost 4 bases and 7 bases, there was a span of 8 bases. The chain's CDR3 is CASSSLRNSPLHF. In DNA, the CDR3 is TGTGCCAGCAGTTCGCTGAGGAATTCACCCCTCCACTTT.

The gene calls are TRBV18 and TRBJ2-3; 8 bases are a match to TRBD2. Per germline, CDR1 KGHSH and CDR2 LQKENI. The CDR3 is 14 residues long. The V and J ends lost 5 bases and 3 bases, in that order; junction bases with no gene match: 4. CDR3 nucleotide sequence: TGTGCCAGCTCAGAGACTAGCGATACAGATACGCAGTATTTT. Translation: CASSETSDTDTQYF.

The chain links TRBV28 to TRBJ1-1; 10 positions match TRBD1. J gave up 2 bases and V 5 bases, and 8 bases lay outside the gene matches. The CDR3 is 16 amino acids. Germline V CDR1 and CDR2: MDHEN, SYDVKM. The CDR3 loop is CASSPGTGVLNTEAFF. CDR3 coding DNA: TGTGCCAGCAGTCCCGGGACAGGGGTACTAAACACTGAAGCTTTCTTT. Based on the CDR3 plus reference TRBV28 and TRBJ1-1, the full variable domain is DVKVTQSSRYLVKRTGEKVFLECVQDMDHENMFWYRQDPGLGLRLIYFSYDVKMKEKGDIPEGYSVSREKKERFSLILESASTNQTSMYLCASSPGTGVLNTEAFFGQGTRLTVV.